The entry that follows covers one TCR beta chain sequence. Its antigen is currently unknown. The data were taken from a study of cytomegalovirus exposure and HLA in healthy donors. Study as a whole: Among about 380 genotyped donors, approximately 80% fell in the Caucasian-associated ancestry cluster. Findings and caveats of the study: Other equally common chains were less clonally expanded than HLA-associated TCR beta chains, a later analysis showed. It was 150 to 200 TCR beta chains that were listed as cytomegalovirus-associated.

Trimming cost V 6 bases and J 10 bases; bases outside gene matches: 7. Germline CDR1 and CDR2: LGHNA and YNFKEQ. This CDR3 comprises 14 residues. The PCR contained 60 Vbeta and 13 Jbeta primers. Assay used: immunoSEQ multiplex PCR; TCRdb lists only in-frame clones, some missing. This table holds 200,000 to 250,000 clones, around 80% found once. The sample comprised PBMCs. This TCR was recovered from a woman aged 35 to 49 in good health and CMV-seropositive. V usage is TRBV4-2 and J usage is TRBJ2-1; 12 nucleotides line up with TRBD2. CDR3 DNA: TGTGCCAGCAGACTAGCGGGAGGTCCAGGGGAGCAGTTCTTC. This gives the protein CASRLAGGPGEQFF.